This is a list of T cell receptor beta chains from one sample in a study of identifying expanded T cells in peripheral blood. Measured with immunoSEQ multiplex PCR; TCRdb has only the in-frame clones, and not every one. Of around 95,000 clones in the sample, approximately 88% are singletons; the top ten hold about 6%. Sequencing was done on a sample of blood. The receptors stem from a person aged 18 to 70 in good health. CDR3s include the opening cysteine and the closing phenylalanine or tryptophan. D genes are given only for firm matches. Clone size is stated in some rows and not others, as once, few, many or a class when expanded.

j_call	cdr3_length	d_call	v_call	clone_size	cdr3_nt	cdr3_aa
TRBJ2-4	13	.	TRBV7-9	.	TGTGCCAGCAGCTACACGGCGGAAAACATTCAGTACTTC	CASSYTAENIQYF
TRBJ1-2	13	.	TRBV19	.	TGTGCCAGTAGCCCTGCACTTATCTATGGCTACACCTTC	CASSPALIYGYTF
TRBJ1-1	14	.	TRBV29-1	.	TGCAGCGTTGATTGGGCAGGGGTCGGGACTGAAGCTTTCTTT	CSVDWAGVGTEAFF
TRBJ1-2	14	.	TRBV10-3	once	TGTGCCATCAGTGCCTCGACAGAAAACTATGGCTACACCTTC	CAISASTENYGYTF
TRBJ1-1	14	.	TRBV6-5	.	TGTGCCAGCAGATACGACGTCGCTCAAACTGAAGCTTTCTTT	CASRYDVAQTEAFF
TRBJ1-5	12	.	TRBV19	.	TGTGCCAGTAGTATATACGGGGGACAAGGGACATTT	CASSIYGGQGTF
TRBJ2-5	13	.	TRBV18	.	TGTGCCAGCTCACCTGGGACGGGAGAGACCCAGTACTTC	CASSPGTGETQYF
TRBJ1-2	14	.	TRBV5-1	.	TGCGCCAGCAGCTTGTCAGGGGCGAACTATGGCTACACCTTC	CASSLSGANYGYTF
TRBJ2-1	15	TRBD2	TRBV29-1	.	TGCAGCGTAGCTAGCGGTAGGGCCGACTACAATGAGCAGTTCTTC	CSVASGRADYNEQFF
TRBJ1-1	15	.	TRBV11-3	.	TGTGCCAGCAGCTTAGGTGACAGAGAGAACACTGAAGCTTTCTTT	CASSLGDRENTEAFF
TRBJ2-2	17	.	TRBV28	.	TGTGCCAGCAGTTTATGGCTCCGGGACGGTTACACCGGGGAGCTGTTTTTT	CASSLWLRDGYTGELFF
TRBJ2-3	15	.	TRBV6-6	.	TGTGCCAGCAGTGCCCCGGGGCTAAGCACAGATACGCAGTATTTT	CASSAPGLSTDTQYF
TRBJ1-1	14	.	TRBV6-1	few	TGTGCCAGCAGTGCGGTCCGGGGAGCCACTGAAGCTTTCTTT	CASSAVRGATEAFF
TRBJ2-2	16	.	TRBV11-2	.	TGTGCCAGCAGCCCCCTCCACGGGGCGAACACCGGGGAGCTGTTTTTT	CASSPLHGANTGELFF
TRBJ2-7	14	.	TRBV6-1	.	TGTGCCGGATCCCGCGAAGGTTGGGGCACCGAGCAGTACTTC	CAGSREGWGTEQYF
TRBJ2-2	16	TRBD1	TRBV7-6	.	TGTGCCAGCAGTCGCAGAACAGGGGTGGGCGCCGGGGAGCTGTTTTTT	CASSRRTGVGAGELFF
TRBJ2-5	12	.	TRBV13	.	TGTGCCAGCAGTCTGCAGGGAGAGACCCAGTACTTC	CASSLQGETQYF
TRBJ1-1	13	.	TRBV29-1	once	TGCAGCGTTGTAGGGGTATCCTCGACTGAAGCTTTCTTT	CSVVGVSSTEAFF
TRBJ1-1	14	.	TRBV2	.	TGTGCCAGCAGTGCCGGCCGTCTCTACACTGAAGCTTTCTTT	CASSAGRLYTEAFF
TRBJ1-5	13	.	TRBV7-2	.	TGTGCCAGCAGCTCGGCCCCCAATCAGCCCCAGCATTTT	CASSSAPNQPQHF
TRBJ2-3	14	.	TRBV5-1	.	TGCGCCAGCAGCCGGACGCTGAACACAGATACGCAGTATTTT	CASSRTLNTDTQYF
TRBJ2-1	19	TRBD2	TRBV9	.	TGTGCCAGCAGCGTAGCTACAACCGTGGGGAGGGGAGCGACTAATGAGCAGTTCTTC	CASSVATTVGRGATNEQFF
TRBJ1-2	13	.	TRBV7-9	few	TGTGCCAGCAGCTCCAAGGACGGTGATGGCTACACCTTC	CASSSKDGDGYTF
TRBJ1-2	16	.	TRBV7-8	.	TGTGCCAGCAGCTTCTGGGGAGGCAGGAAGGTTCTCGGCTACACCTTC	CASSFWGGRKVLGYTF
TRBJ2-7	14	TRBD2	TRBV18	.	TGTGCCAGCTCACCGGGGACTACAGAATACGAGCAGTACTTC	CASSPGTTEYEQYF
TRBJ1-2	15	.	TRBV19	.	TGTGCCAGTAGTTCCCCAGGGAGGACGGCTGGGGGCTACACCTTC	CASSSPGRTAGGYTF
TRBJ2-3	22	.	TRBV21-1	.	TGTGCCCCGGTCGGCCGCTCACCCCAGCGGGAGGGCCGCTCTCGTTGTACAGATACGCAGTATTTT	CAPVGRSPQREGRSRCTDTQYF
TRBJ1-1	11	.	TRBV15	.	TGTGCCACCAGCGAGAGGACTGAAGCTTTCTTT	CATSERTEAFF
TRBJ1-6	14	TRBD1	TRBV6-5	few	TGTGCCAGCAGTCGATCAGGGGGCCGTTCACCCCTCCACTTT	CASSRSGGRSPLHF
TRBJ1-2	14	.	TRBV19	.	TGTGCCAGTAGTATAGTGGAGAGCAACTATGGCTACACCTTC	CASSIVESNYGYTF